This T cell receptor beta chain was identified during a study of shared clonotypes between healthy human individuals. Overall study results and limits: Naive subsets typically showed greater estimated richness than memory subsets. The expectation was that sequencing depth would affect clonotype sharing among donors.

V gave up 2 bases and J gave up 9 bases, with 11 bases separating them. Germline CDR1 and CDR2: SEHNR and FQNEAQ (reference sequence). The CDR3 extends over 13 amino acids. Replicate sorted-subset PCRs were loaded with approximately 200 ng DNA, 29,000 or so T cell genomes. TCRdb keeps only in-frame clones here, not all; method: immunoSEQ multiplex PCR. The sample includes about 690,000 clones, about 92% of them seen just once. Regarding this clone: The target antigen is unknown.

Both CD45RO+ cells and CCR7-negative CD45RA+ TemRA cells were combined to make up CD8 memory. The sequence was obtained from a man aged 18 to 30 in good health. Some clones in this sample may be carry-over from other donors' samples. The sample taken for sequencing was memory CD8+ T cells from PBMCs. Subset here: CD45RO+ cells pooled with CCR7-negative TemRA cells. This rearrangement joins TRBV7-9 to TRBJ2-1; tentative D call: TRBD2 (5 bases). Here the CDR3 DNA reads TGTGCCAGCAGCTTACCAGCGGCAGCTGAGCAGTTCTTC. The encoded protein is CASSLPAAAEQFF.